This TCR beta chain was sequenced in a study of regulatory T cells in long-lasting Graves disease. Many counts were recorded for this clonotype. This sample's time point: newly diagnosed GD, antithyroid drugs for less than 3 months. Researchers made the TCR library from RNA that was extracted from PBMCs. Construction of TCR beta libraries relied on iRepertoire HTBI primers and on Arm-PCR targeting CDR3 regions. TCRdb reprocessed the multiplex PCR reads with MiXCR, giving one entry per CDR3 protein. The sample has 500,000 or so distinct CDR3 sequences, 15% to 20% seen once; the top ten hold around 25%. The CDR3 is made up of 14 amino acids. Trimming cost V 6 bases and J 4 bases, with 12 bases left between them. Germline CDR1 reads MDHEN; CDR2 reads SYDVKM. The same sample was also studied in work on T cells in Graves' hyperthyroidism and ophthalmopathy.

The clonotype comes from a woman aged 35-65 years with Graves disease. V is TRBV28 and J is TRBJ1-4, with D hard to call. This material consisted of peripheral blood mononuclear cells (PBMCs), taken at new diagnosis, from a patient treated with antithyroid drugs. CDR3 in amino acids: CASRLSVVNEKLFF. The CDR3 DNA reads TGTGCCAGCAGACTTAGCGTTGTTAATGAAAAACTGTTTTTT.